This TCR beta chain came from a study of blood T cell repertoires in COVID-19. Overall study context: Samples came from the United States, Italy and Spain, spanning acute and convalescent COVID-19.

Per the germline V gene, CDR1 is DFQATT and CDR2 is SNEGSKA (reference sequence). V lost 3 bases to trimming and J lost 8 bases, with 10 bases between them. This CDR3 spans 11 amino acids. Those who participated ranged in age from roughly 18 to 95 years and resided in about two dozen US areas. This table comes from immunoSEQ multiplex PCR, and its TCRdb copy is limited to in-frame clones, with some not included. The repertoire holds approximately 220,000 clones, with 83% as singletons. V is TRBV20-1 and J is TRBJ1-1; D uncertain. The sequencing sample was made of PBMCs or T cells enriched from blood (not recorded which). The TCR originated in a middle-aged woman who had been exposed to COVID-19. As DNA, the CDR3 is TGCAGTGCTAGGGGCTACAAGGAAGCTTTCTTT. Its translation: CSARGYKEAFF.